These T cell receptor beta chains were read from a single sample in a study of naive and memory T cell subsets. TCRdb called the UMI-ligation and nested PCR reads again in MiXCR, with one record for every CDR3 protein. Of over 80,000 distinct CDR3 sequences listed, approximately 10% are singletons. Sample: naive CD4+ T cells from blood. The origin of the receptors is a human donor in good health. CDR3s include the opening cysteine and the closing phenylalanine or tryptophan. Each record gives: V gene, D gene, clone size, J gene, CDR3 DNA, CDR3 protein. The D gene is left open where the match is weak. The size of a clone is reported for some rows only, either as once, few or many, or as a class for expanded clones.

TRBV20-1	NA	NA	TRBJ2-1	TGCAGTGCAGAGCCTCGGGGGCAACAGGATGAGCAGTTCTTC	CSAEPRGQQDEQFF
TRBV19	NA	NA	TRBJ1-5	TGTGCCAGTAGTATAGAAGCCGGCCAGCCCCAGCATTTT	CASSIEAGQPQHF
TRBV18	NA	many	TRBJ2-6	TGTGCCAGCTCACCATACCTCTCTGGGGCCAACGTCCTGACTTTC	CASSPYLSGANVLTF
TRBV20-1	NA	few	TRBJ2-2	TGCAGTGCTAATCTACAATTCGGGGAGCTGTTTTTT	CSANLQFGELFF
TRBV21-1	NA	NA	TRBJ2-5	TGTGCCAGCAACAGGGGTGAGGAGACCCAGTACTTC	CASNRGEETQYF
TRBV30	TRBD2	many	TRBJ2-3	TGTGCCTGGAGTGTGTACAAGCGGGGGCTATACACAGATACGCAGTATTTT	CAWSVYKRGLYTDTQYF
TRBV6-5	NA	few	TRBJ1-2	TGTGCCAGCAGTTACTCGAGGACTAACTATGGCTACACCTTC	CASSYSRTNYGYTF
TRBV12-3/TRBV12-4	TRBD1	NA	TRBJ1-1	TGTGCCAGCAGTTTAATCCAAGGCCAGGGGGTTTTCTTT	CASSLIQGQGVFF
TRBV12-3/TRBV12-4	NA	NA	TRBJ1-6	TGTGCCAGCAACACGGACGGAAATAATTCACCCCTCCACTTT	CASNTDGNNSPLHF
TRBV28	NA	many	TRBJ2-7	TGTGCCAGCAGTTTTCCCTCGGGAGTAGTAGAGCAGTACTTC	CASSFPSGVVEQYF
TRBV5-4	TRBD1	many	TRBJ1-1	TGTGCCAGCAGCGTGGGACAGACCAACACTGAAGCTTTCTTT	CASSVGQTNTEAFF
TRBV5-6	NA	many	TRBJ1-1	TGTGCCAGCAAAACCGGGCCCCTGGCCACTGAAGCTTTCTTT	CASKTGPLATEAFF
TRBV18	TRBD1	few	TRBJ2-1	TGTGCCAGCTCACCACTCCAGGCAGGGACAGGGACCAATGAGCAGTTCTTC	CASSPLQAGTGTNEQFF
TRBV12-3/TRBV12-4	NA	few	TRBJ2-2	TGTGCCAGCAGTTTTAGTCCTGTCGGGGGATCGGGCACCGGGGAGCTGTTTTTT	CASSFSPVGGSGTGELFF
TRBV29-1	NA	few	TRBJ2-5	TGCAGCGGAACAGGGTGGGCAGAGACCCAGTACTTC	CSGTGWAETQYF
TRBV7-2	TRBD2	few	TRBJ2-5	TGTGCCAGCAGCCGACTAGCGAAAGAGACCCAGTACTTC	CASSRLAKETQYF
TRBV4-3	TRBD2	NA	TRBJ2-1	TGCGCCAGCAGCCAAGATCTTGGACTAGCGGTATACAATGAGCAGTTCTTC	CASSQDLGLAVYNEQFF
TRBV3-1	TRBD2	many	TRBJ2-1	TGTGCCAGCAGCCAAAGAAGCGGGGCCTCCTACAATGAGCAGTTCTTC	CASSQRSGASYNEQFF
TRBV7-2	NA	few	TRBJ2-6	TGTGCCAGCAGCTTAGTCGCCGTCGCTGGGGCCAACGTCCTGACTTTC	CASSLVAVAGANVLTF
TRBV28	TRBD2	many	TRBJ2-5	TGTGCCAGCAGCCACCGACTAGCGGGGGGACGCAGCAAAGAGACCCAGTACTTC	CASSHRLAGGRSKETQYF
TRBV12-3/TRBV12-4	TRBD1	NA	TRBJ2-7	TGTGCCAGCAGTCTCCGGGACAGGGTAAAGCAGTACTTC	CASSLRDRVKQYF
TRBV3-1	NA	NA	TRBJ2-2	TGTGCCAGCAGCTCCGGACAACCGAACACCGGGGAGCTGTTTTTT	CASSSGQPNTGELFF
TRBV30	NA	NA	TRBJ1-1	TGTGCCTCCTCCCACAGGGTCCGGGACACTGAAGCTTTCTTT	CASSHRVRDTEAFF
TRBV29-1	TRBD1	few	TRBJ2-2	TGCAGCGTTGGCCCCTCAGACAGGGGGGCCGGGGAGCTGTTTTTT	CSVGPSDRGAGELFF
TRBV7-9	NA	NA	TRBJ1-1	TGTGCCAGCAGCTCAAGTACTAGGGGCACTGAAGCTTTCTTT	CASSSSTRGTEAFF
TRBV29-1	TRBD1	NA	TRBJ1-1	TGCAGCGCCTGGGACAGGGGGAACACTGAAGCTTTCTTT	CSAWDRGNTEAFF
TRBV20-1	NA	few	TRBJ1-1	TGCAGTGCTAGAGGTGCCGTGGGAGTGGGAACTGAAGCTTTCTTT	CSARGAVGVGTEAFF
TRBV4-2	TRBD1	NA	TRBJ2-5	TGTGCCAGCAGCCGATCGACTCCGGACAGGGGCCAAGGGACCCAGTACTTC	CASSRSTPDRGQGTQYF
TRBV19	NA	few	TRBJ2-2	TGTGCCAGTCCTGACGAGAACACCGGGGAGCTGTTTTTT	CASPDENTGELFF
TRBV9	TRBD1	few	TRBJ1-6	TGTGCCAGCAGCGTAGTGGACAGGCCGAATTCACCCCTCCACTTT	CASSVVDRPNSPLHF
TRBV7-8	NA	few	TRBJ1-2	TGTGCCAGCAGCCCAGGACACCAATTTAACTATGGCTACACCTTC	CASSPGHQFNYGYTF
TRBV29-1	TRBD1	many	TRBJ2-7	TGCAGCGTTGACTGGGGACAGGGGAACGAGCAGTACTTC	CSVDWGQGNEQYF
TRBV15	NA	few	TRBJ1-6	TGTGCCACCAGCAGAGACAGGGCCAATTCACCCCTCCACTTT	CATSRDRANSPLHF
TRBV28	TRBD1	many	TRBJ2-3	TGTGCCAGCAGTACGGGACAGGTCTCACGCCAGCGTACGCAGTATTTT	CASSTGQVSRQRTQYF
TRBV9	NA	NA	TRBJ2-7	TGTGCCAGCAGCCCAATTACAGGTAGGGGGGTCCACGAGCAGTACTTC	CASSPITGRGVHEQYF
TRBV6-2/TRBV6-3	TRBD1	once	TRBJ2-7	TGTGCCAGCAGTTCGACCCCGGGACAGGGGATTTCTTGGGCCTACTACGAGCAGTACTTC	CASSSTPGQGISWAYYEQYF
TRBV12-3/TRBV12-4	NA	NA	TRBJ2-7	TGTGCCAGCAGTTCAATGGACAGAACCTACGAGCAGTACTTC	CASSSMDRTYEQYF
TRBV24-1	TRBD2	NA	TRBJ2-3	TGTGCCACCAGTGAACGGACTAGCGGGAGGAGGGCAGATACGCAGTATTTT	CATSERTSGRRADTQYF
TRBV6-1	NA	NA	TRBJ1-5	TGTGCCAGCAGACAGAATAGCAATCAGCCCCAGCATTTT	CASRQNSNQPQHF
TRBV15	NA	many	TRBJ1-1	TGTGCCACCGCGAATCCGGGACCTAACACTGAAGCTTTCTTT	CATANPGPNTEAFF
TRBV5-1	NA	many	TRBJ2-5	TGCGCCAGCAGCTTGAGCAGGGACGCAGAGACCCAGTACTTC	CASSLSRDAETQYF
TRBV7-9	NA	few	TRBJ1-1	TGTGCCAGCAGCCGGGACACTATGAACACTGAAGCTTTCTTT	CASSRDTMNTEAFF
TRBV7-9	TRBD2	NA	TRBJ2-3	TGTGCCAGCAGCTTTCCAAAGACTAGCGGGAGGCTGGACACAGATACGCAGTATTTT	CASSFPKTSGRLDTDTQYF
TRBV7-3	NA	NA	TRBJ1-1	TGTGCCAGCAGCCCTCACAGGGCGTCGAACACTGAAGCTTTCTTT	CASSPHRASNTEAFF
TRBV28	NA	many	TRBJ2-7	TGTGCCAGCAGTTTATCCCCTGAATACGAGCAGTACTTC	CASSLSPEYEQYF
TRBV6-2/TRBV6-3	TRBD2	NA	TRBJ2-1	TGTGCCAGCAGTAACAGGACTAGCTGGGATGAGCAGTTCTTC	CASSNRTSWDEQFF
TRBV20-1	NA	many	TRBJ2-7	TGCAGTGCTAGGGGGCGAACCAACTACGAGCAGTACTTC	CSARGRTNYEQYF
TRBV5-1	TRBD1	many	TRBJ2-3	TGCGCCAGCAGCTCCCGGACAGGGAGCACAGATACGCAGTATTTT	CASSSRTGSTDTQYF
TRBV27	NA	NA	TRBJ2-5	TGTGCCAGCAGGCGAGAGTGGGCGGGATTTCAAGAGACCCAGTACTTC	CASRREWAGFQETQYF
TRBV20-1	NA	NA	TRBJ1-2	TGCAGTGGTGTTGGGGCCTATGGCTACACCTTC	CSGVGAYGYTF
TRBV12-3/TRBV12-4	NA	many	TRBJ1-2	TGTGCCAGCAGTCCCCGGGACGCTTATGGCTACACCTTC	CASSPRDAYGYTF
TRBV7-3	NA	NA	TRBJ1-2	TGTGCCAGCAGCTTCCAGGGGAAGTCGGGAGGCTACACCTTC	CASSFQGKSGGYTF
TRBV7-7	TRBD2	many	TRBJ2-7	TGTGCTAGCAGCCCAGGACTAGCGGGAGGTTATAACGAGCAGTACTTC	CASSPGLAGGYNEQYF
TRBV7-9	TRBD1	few	TRBJ1-4	TGTGCCAGCACCCTACTGACAGGGGCGGGAGAAAAACTGTTTTTT	CASTLLTGAGEKLFF
TRBV5-6	NA	NA	TRBJ2-3	TGTGCCAGCAGCTTGGGTCCTCCTGGGGCACCTAGCACAGATACGCAGTATTTT	CASSLGPPGAPSTDTQYF
TRBV5-6	TRBD1	many	TRBJ1-1	TGTGCCAGCAGCTTGGCACAGGGGCATGGGCGGTGGAACACTGAAGCTTTCTTT	CASSLAQGHGRWNTEAFF
TRBV25-1	TRBD2	few	TRBJ2-1	TGTGCCAGCAGTGAATATGTTTCGGCTAGCGGGAGGACCAGCTCCTACAATGAGCAGTTCTTC	CASSEYVSASGRTSSYNEQFF
TRBV7-3	TRBD2	NA	TRBJ2-1	TGTGCCAGCAGCTTAACTAGCGGGAGGGCCAGCAATGAGCAGTTCTTC	CASSLTSGRASNEQFF
TRBV20-1	TRBD2	many	TRBJ2-7	TGCAGTTTACGCCTAGCGGGGGGTACGTACGAGCAGTACTTC	CSLRLAGGTYEQYF